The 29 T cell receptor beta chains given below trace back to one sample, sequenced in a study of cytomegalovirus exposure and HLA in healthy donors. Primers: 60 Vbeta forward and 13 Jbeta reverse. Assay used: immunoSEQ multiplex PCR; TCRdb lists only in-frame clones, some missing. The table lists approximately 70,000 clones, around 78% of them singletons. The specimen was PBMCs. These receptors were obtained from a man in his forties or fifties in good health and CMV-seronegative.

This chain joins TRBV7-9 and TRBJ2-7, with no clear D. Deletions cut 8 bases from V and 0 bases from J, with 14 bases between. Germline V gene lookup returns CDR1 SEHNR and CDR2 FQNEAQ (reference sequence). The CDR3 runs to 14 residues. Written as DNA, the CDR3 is TGTGCCAGCGTAGACACGATGAGCTCCTACGAGCAGTACTTC. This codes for CASVDTMSSYEQYF.

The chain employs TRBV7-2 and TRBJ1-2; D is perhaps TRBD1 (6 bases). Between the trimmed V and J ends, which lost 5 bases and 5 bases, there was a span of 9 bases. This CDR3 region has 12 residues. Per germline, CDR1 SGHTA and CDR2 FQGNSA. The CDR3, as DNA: TGTGCCAGCAGCCCGGACAGATATGGCTACACCTTC. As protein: CASSPDRYGYTF.

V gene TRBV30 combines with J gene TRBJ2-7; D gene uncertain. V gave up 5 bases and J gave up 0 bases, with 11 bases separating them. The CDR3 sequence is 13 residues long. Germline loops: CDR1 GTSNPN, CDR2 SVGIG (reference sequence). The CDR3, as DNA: TGTGCCTGGTCGACGGGTAGCTCCTACGAGCAGTACTTC. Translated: CAWSTGSSYEQYF.

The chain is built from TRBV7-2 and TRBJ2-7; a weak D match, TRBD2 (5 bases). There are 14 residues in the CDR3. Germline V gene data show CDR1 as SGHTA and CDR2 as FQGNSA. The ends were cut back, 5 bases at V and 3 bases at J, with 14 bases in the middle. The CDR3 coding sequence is TGTGCCAGCAGCCGGGGTTTTAGCGACTACGAGCAGTACTTC. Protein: CASSRGFSDYEQYF.

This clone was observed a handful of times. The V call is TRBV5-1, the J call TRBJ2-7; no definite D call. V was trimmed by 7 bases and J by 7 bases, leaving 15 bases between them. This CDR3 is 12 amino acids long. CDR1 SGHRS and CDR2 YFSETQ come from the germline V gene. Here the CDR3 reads CASGFGVLEQYF. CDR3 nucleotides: TGCGCCAGCGGGTTCGGAGTTTTGGAGCAGTACTTC.

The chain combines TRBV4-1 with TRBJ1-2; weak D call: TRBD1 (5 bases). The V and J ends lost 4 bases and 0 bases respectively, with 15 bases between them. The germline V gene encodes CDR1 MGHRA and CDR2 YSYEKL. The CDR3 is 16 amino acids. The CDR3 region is CASSRLAGPANYGYTF. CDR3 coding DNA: TGCGCCAGCAGCCGCCTGGCGGGGCCTGCTAACTATGGCTACACCTTC.

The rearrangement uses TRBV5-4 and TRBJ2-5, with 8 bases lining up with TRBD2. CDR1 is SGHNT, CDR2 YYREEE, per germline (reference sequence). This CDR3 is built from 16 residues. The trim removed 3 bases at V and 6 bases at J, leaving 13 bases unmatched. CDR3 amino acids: CASSSGWSGSTKTQYF. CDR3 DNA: TGTGCCAGCAGCTCGGGATGGAGCGGGAGCACGAAGACCCAGTACTTC.

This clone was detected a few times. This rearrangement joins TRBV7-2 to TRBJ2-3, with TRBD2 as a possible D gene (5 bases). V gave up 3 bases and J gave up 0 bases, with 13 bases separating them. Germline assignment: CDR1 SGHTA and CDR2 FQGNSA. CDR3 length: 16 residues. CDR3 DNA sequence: TGTGCCAGCAGCTTCGCGGGCTCTTCAAGCACAGATACGCAGTATTTT. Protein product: CASSFAGSSSTDTQYF.

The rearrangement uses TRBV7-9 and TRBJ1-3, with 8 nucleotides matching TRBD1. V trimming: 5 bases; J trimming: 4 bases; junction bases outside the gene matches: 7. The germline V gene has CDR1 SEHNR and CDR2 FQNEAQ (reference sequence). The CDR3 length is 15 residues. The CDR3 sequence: CASSAQGAGGNTIYF. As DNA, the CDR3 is TGTGCCAGCAGCGCCCAGGGGGCCGGGGGAAACACCATATATTTT. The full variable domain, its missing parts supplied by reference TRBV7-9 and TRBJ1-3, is DTGVSQNPRHKITKRGQNVTFRCDPISEHNRLYWYRQTLGQGPEFLTYFQNEAQLEKSRLLSDRFSAERPKGSFSTLEIQRTEQGDSAMYLCASSAQGAGGNTIYFGEGSWLTVV.

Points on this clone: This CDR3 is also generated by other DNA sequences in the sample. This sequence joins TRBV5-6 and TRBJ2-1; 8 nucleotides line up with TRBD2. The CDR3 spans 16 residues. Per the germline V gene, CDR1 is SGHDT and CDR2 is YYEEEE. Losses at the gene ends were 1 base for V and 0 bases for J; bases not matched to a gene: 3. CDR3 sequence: CASSLLAGGSYNEQFF. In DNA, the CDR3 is TGTGCCAGCAGCTTGCTGGCGGGAGGCTCCTACAATGAGCAGTTCTTC.

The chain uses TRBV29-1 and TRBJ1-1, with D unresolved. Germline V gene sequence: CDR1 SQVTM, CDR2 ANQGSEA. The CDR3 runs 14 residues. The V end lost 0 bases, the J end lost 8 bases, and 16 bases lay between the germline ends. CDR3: CSVEDTGITTEAFF. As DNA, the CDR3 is TGCAGCGTTGAAGACACCGGGATCACGACGGAAGCTTTCTTT. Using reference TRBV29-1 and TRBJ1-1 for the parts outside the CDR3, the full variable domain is SAVISQKPSRDICQRGTSLTIQCQVDSQVTMMFWYRQQPGQSLTLIATANQGSEATYESGFVIDKFPISRPNLTFSTLTVSNMSPEDSSIYLCSVEDTGITTEAFFGQGTRLTVV.

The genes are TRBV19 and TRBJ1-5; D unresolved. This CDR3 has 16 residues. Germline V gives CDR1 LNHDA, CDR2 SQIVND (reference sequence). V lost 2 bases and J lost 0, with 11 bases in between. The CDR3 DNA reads TGTGCCAGTAGTATATTCGGTCAATATAGCAATCAGCCCCAGCATTTT. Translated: CASSIFGQYSNQPQHF.

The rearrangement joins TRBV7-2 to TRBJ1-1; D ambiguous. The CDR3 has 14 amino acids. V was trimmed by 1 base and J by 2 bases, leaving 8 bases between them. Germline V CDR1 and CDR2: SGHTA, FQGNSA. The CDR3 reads CASSLVRGNTEAFF. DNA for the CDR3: TGTGCCAGCAGCTTAGTACGGGGAAACACTGAAGCTTTCTTT.

CDR3 protein: CASSRDFTGELFF. DNA of the CDR3: TGCGCCAGCAGCCGTGACTTCACCGGGGAGCTGTTTTTT. V and J are TRBV5-1 and TRBJ2-2; unclear D gene. Trimming left V 4 bases short and J 4 bases short, with 8 bases between. The CDR3 is 13 residues long. Germline V gene data show CDR1 as SGHRS and CDR2 as YFSETQ.

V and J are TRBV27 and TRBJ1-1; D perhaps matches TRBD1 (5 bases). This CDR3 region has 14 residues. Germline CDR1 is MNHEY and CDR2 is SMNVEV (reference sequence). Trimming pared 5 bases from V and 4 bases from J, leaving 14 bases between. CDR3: CASSVRGFGTEAFF. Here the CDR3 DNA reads TGTGCCAGCAGTGTTCGGGGGTTTGGCACTGAAGCTTTCTTT.

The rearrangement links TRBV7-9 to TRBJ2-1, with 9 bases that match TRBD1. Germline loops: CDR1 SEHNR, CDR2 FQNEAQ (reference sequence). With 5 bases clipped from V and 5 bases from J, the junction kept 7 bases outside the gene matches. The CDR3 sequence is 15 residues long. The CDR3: CASSPTGTGNNEQFF. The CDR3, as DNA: TGTGCCAGCAGCCCTACCGGGACAGGGAACAATGAGCAGTTCTTC.

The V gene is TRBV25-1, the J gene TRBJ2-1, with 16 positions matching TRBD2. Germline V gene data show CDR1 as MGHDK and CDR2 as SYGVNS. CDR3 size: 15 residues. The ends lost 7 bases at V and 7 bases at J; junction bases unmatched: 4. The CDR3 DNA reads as TGTGCCAGCATGGGGACTAGCGGGAGGGGAAATGAGCAGTTCTTC. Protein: CASMGTSGRGNEQFF.

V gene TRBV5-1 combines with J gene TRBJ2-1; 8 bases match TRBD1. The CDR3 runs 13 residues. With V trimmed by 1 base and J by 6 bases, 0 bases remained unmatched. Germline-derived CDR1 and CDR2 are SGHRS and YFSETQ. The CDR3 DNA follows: TGCGCCAGCAGCTTGACAGGGGGCAATGAGCAGTTCTTC. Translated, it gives CASSLTGGNEQFF.

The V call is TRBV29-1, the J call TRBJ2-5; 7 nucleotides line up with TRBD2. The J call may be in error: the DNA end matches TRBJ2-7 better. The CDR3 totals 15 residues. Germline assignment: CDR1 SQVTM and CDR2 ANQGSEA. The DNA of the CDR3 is TGCAGCGTTACTCATAACTCGGGGAGGGCCTACGAGCAGTACTTC. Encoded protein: CSVTHNSGRAYEQYF.

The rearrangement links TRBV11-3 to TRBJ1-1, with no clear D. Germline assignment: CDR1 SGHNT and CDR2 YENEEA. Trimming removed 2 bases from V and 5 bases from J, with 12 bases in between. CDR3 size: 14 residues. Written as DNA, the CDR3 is TGTGCCAGCAGCTTACGGGGAATATTGACTGAAGCTTTCTTT. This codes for CASSLRGILTEAFF. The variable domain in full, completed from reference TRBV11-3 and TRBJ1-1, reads EAGVVQSPRYKIIEKKQPVAFWCNPISGHNTLYWYLQNLGQGPELLIRYENEEAVDDSQLPKDRFSAERLKGVDSTLKIQPAELGDSAVYLCASSLRGILTEAFFGQGTRLTVV.

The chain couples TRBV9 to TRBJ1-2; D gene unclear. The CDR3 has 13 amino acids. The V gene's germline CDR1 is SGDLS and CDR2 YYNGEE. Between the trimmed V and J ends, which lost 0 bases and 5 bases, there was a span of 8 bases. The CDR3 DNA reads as TGTGCCAGCAGCGTAGTAACAGTTTATGGCTACACCTTC. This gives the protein CASSVVTVYGYTF.

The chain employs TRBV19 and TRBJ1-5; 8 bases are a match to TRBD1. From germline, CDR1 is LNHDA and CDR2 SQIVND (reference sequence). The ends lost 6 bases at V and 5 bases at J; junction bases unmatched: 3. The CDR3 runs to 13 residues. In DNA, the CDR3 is TGTGCCAGTAGCCTGACAGGGGATCAGCCCCAGCATTTT. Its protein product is CASSLTGDQPQHF.

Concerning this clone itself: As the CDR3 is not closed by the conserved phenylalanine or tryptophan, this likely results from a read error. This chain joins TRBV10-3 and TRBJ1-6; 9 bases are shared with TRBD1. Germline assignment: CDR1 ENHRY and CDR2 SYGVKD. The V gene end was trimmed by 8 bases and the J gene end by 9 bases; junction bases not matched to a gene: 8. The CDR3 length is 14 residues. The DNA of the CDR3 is TGTGCCATCGGCGAGGGACAGGGATCTTCACCCCTCCACGTT. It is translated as CAIGEGQGSSPLHV.

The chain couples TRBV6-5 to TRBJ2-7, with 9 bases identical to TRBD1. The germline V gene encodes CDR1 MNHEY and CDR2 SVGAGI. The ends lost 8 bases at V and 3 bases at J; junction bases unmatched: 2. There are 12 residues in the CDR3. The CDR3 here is CASGTGNYEQYF. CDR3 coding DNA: TGTGCCAGCGGGACAGGGAACTACGAGCAGTACTTC.

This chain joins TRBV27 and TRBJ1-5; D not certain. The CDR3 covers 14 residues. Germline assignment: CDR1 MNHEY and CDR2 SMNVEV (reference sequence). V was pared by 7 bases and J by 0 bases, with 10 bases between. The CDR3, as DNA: TGTGCCAGCACCTCCACAGATAGCAATCAGCCCCAGCATTTT. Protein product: CASTSTDSNQPQHF.

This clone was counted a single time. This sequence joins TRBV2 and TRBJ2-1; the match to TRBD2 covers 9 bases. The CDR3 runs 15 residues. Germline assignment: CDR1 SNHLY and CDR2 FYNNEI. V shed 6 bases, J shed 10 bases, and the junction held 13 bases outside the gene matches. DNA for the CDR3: TGTGCCAGCAGCCCCGATAGCGGGAGAGGAGGGGAGCAGTTCTTC. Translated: CASSPDSGRGGEQFF.

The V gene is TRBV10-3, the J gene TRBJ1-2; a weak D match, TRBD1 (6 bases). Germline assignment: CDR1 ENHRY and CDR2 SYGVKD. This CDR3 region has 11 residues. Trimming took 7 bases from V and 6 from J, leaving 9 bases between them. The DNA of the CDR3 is TGTGCCATCACCCAGGGGAATGGCTACACCTTC. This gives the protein CAITQGNGYTF.

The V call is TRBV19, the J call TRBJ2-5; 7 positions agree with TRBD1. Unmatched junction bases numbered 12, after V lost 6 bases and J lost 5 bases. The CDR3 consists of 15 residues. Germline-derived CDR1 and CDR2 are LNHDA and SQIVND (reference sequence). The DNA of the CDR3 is TGTGCCAGTAGCGGGACAGATGCGTTGGGTGAGACCCAGTACTTC. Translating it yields CASSGTDALGETQYF.

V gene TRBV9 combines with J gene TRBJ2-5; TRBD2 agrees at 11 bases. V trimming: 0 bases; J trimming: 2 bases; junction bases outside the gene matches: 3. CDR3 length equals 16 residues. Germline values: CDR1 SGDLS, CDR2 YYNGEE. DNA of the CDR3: TGTGCCAGCAGCGTAGCGGGACTAGCGGTTCAAGAGACCCAGTACTTC. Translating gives CASSVAGLAVQETQYF. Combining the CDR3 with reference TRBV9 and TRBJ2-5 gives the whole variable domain DSGVTQTPKHLITATGQRVTLRCSPRSGDLSVYWYQQSLDQGLQFLIQYYNGEERAKGNILERFSAQQFPDLHSELNLSSLELGDSALYFCASSVAGLAVQETQYFGPGTRLLVL.